Below are 32 T cell receptor beta chains sequenced from a single sample in a study of T cells expressing NK-cell markers. TCRdb reprocessed the 5' RACE reads and stores each CDR3 protein as one record, lacking DNA. Listed are 350,000 to 500,000 distinct CDR3 sequences; 7.3% falls within the top ten. Material for sequencing was blood T cells: a sorted CD56 or NKG2C T cell subset, CD4+ or CD8+ T cells, or bulk PBMC T cells (not recorded which). The receptors derive from a woman between 18 and 70 years old in good health.

The rearrangement joins TRBV7-8 to TRBJ2-7; the D call from TCRdb, TRBD1, cannot be confirmed without DNA. The CDR3 runs 15 residues. Per the germline V gene, CDR1 is SGHVS and CDR2 is FQNEAQ. The CDR3 protein is CASSQSRDRTYEQYF.

This chain joins TRBV7-2 and TRBJ2-7; TCRdb calls TRBD1, which cannot be checked without DNA. This CDR3 is built from 16 residues. The V gene's germline CDR1 is SGHTA and CDR2 FQGNSA. The CDR3 region is CASSFAGGPGFYEQYF.

V usage is TRBV7-2 and J usage is TRBJ1-5; TCRdb reports TRBD1, a call that lacks DNA to check it against. There are 13 residues in the CDR3. Germline values: CDR1 SGHTA, CDR2 FQGNSA. The CDR3 sequence is CASSSSQSQPQHF.

The chain links TRBV12-3 or TRBV12-4 to TRBJ2-3; TCRdb picks TRBD2, but there is no DNA to check that call. The CDR3 sequence is 14 residues long. CDR3 in amino acids: CASTFGRGADTQYF.

The chain employs TRBV29-1 and TRBJ2-5; TCRdb returns TRBD2, unconfirmable since there is no DNA. Germline V lookup: CDR1 SQVTM, CDR2 ANQGSEA. This CDR3 has 13 residues. CDR3 in amino acids: CSVASGGAETQYF.

The chain employs TRBV28 and TRBJ1-3. Looked up from germline, CDR1 is MDHEN and CDR2 is SYDVKM. The CDR3 covers 15 residues. The CDR3: CASLLSGRTGNTIYF.

The chain has TRBV4-3 and TRBJ2-3; TCRdb's D gene call, TRBD1, goes unchecked for lack of DNA. Germline values: CDR1 LGHNA, CDR2 YSLEER. This CDR3 is 16 amino acids long. This CDR3 reads CASSQDTPTSTDTQYF.

This chain joins TRBV4-2 and TRBJ1-5; TCRdb designates TRBD1, a call that cannot be tested without DNA. Germline CDR1 reads LGHNA; CDR2 reads YNFKEQ. There are 16 residues in the CDR3. The CDR3 spells CASSRGGGDSNQPQHF.

The chain recombines TRBV15 with TRBJ2-1; TCRdb selects TRBD1, and the lack of DNA leaves this call unchecked. The CDR3 runs to 14 residues. In germline, CDR1 is LNHNV, CDR2 YYDKDF (reference sequence). CDR3 residues: CATSRGDVRGEQFF. Variable domain in full (rest from reference TRBV15 and TRBJ2-1): DAMVIQNPRYQVTQFGKPVTLSCSQTLNHNVMYWYQQKSSQAPKLLFHYYDKDFNNEADTPDNFQSRRPNTSFCFLDIRSPGLGDTAMYLCATSRGDVRGEQFFGPGTRLTVL.

J is TRBJ2-7 and V is TRBV6-1; checking the TCRdb D call of TRBD1 is not possible without DNA. The CDR3 consists of 14 residues. Germline CDR1 and CDR2: MNHNS and SASEGT. CDR3 sequence: CASNGQGSSYEQYF.

The rearrangement uses TRBV24-1 and TRBJ2-2; TCRdb reports TRBD1, a call that lacks DNA to check it against. Germline assignment: CDR1 KGHDR and CDR2 SFDVKD. CDR3 size: 15 residues. This CDR3 is CATSESDRVTGELFF.

V and J are TRBV11-1 and TRBJ2-1; TCRdb indicates TRBD1, and absent DNA this call remains unverified. Germline V gene sequence: CDR1 SGHAT, CDR2 FQDESV (reference sequence). The CDR3 is 16 residues long. CDR3 in amino acids: CASSSTPGQGGGEQFF. The full variable domain, with the rest looked up from reference TRBV11-1 and TRBJ2-1, is EAEVAQSPRYKITEKSQAVAFWCDPISGHATLYWYRQILGQGPELLVQFQDESVVDDSQLPKDRFSAERLKGVDSTLKIQPAELGDSAMYLCASSSTPGQGGGEQFFGPGTRLTVL.

The CDR3 loop reads CASSSTGTASYNEQFF. V and J are TRBV5-5 and TRBJ2-1; with no DNA, the TCRdb D assignment of TRBD1 cannot be verified. The germline V gene has CDR1 SGHKS and CDR2 YYEKEE (reference sequence). This CDR3 comprises 16 residues. The full variable domain, with the rest looked up from reference TRBV5-5 and TRBJ2-1, is DAGVTQSPTHLIKTRGQQVTLRCSPISGHKSVSWYQQVLGQGPQFIFQYYEKEERGRGNFPDRFSARQFPNYSSELNVNALLLGDSALYLCASSSTGTASYNEQFFGPGTRLTVL.

J is TRBJ1-2 and V is TRBV9. Germline values: CDR1 SGDLS, CDR2 YYNGEE. This CDR3 has 16 amino acids. The CDR3 sequence is CASSVPRGGLRNGYTF.

This chain uses TRBV5-1 with TRBJ2-1. Per the germline V gene, CDR1 is SGHRS and CDR2 is YFSETQ. This CDR3 region has 13 residues. The chain's CDR3 is CASSLAGVNEQFF. Looking up the rest from reference TRBV5-1 and TRBJ2-1 gives the full variable domain: KAGVTQTPRYLIKTRGQQVTLSCSPISGHRSVSWYQQTPGQGLQFLFEYFSETQRNKGNFPGRFSGRQFSNSRSEMNVSTLELGDSALYLCASSLAGVNEQFFGPGTRLTVL.

The chain is built from TRBV3-1 and TRBJ2-1; the TCRdb D gene call, TRBD2, has no DNA to confirm it. The CDR3 is 18 amino acids. CDR1 and CDR2 from the germline V gene are LGHDT and YNNKEL (reference sequence). The CDR3 here is CASSHVTLAGGSNNEQFF.

The rearrangement links TRBV11-2 to TRBJ2-7. Germline lookup yields CDR1 SGHAT and CDR2 FQNNGV. CDR3 length equals 12 residues. CDR3 protein: CASSFESFEQYF.

The genes are TRBV30 and TRBJ2-2. Germline CDR1 and CDR2: GTSNPN and SVGIG (reference sequence). This CDR3 comprises 13 residues. CDR3 protein: CAWSVIFPGELFF.

This chain connects TRBV23-1 to TRBJ2-2. TRBV23-1 is reported as an ORF; its role is uncertain. This CDR3 is built from 13 residues. This chain's CDR3 is CASSQSLTGELFF.

The chain couples TRBV5-4 to TRBJ1-1; lacking DNA, the TRBD1 call made by TCRdb goes unchecked. The germline V gene has CDR1 SGHNT and CDR2 YYREEE (reference sequence). The CDR3 runs 13 residues. The CDR3 loop is CASRNRENTEAFF.

The J gene is TRBJ2-7, the V gene TRBV5-4; TCRdb picks TRBD1, but there is no DNA to check that call. The V gene's germline CDR1 is SGHNT and CDR2 YYREEE (reference sequence). This CDR3 is built from 17 residues. The CDR3 loop is CASSVGGVWRREDEQYF.

V is TRBV7-2 and J is TRBJ2-1; lacking DNA, the TRBD1 call made by TCRdb goes unchecked. The germline V gene encodes CDR1 SGHTA and CDR2 FQGNSA. This CDR3 region has 13 residues. The CDR3 sequence: CASSLVVRGEQFF.

This chain links TRBV20-1 with TRBJ2-1; the D gene TCRdb calls, TRBD1, cannot be checked with no DNA. The germline gives CDR1 DFQATT, CDR2 SNEGSKA (reference sequence). The CDR3 extends over 14 amino acids. CDR3 sequence: CSASRGADFNEQFF.

This chain uses TRBV7-3 with TRBJ2-1; TCRdb indicates TRBD2, and absent DNA this call remains unverified. CDR3 length: 17 residues. The germline gives CDR1 SGHTA, CDR2 FQGTGA. The CDR3 reads CASSLSPAGGPYNEQFF.

The chain joins TRBV18 to TRBJ2-1. The CDR3 contains 14 residues. The germline V gene has CDR1 KGHSH and CDR2 LQKENI. The CDR3 spells CASSPPGGYNEQFF.

J is TRBJ2-3 and V is TRBV7-2. Germline values: CDR1 SGHTA, CDR2 FQGNSA. This CDR3 has 17 amino acids. The CDR3 is CASSRSDLGIRTDTQYF.

The J gene is TRBJ2-2, the V gene TRBV12-3 or TRBV12-4; there is no DNA to check the TCRdb D call of TRBD1. The CDR3 extends over 15 amino acids. The CDR3 loop reads CASSTDRANTGELFF.

The chain couples TRBV2 to TRBJ2-1; TCRdb returns TRBD2, unconfirmable since there is no DNA. The CDR3 sequence is 14 residues long. The germline V gene has CDR1 SNHLY and CDR2 FYNNEI. The CDR3 here is CASSRARTSDEQFF.

The rearrangement uses TRBV20-1 and TRBJ2-7. Germline V gene lookup returns CDR1 DFQATT and CDR2 SNEGSKA (reference sequence). The CDR3 extends over 12 amino acids. The CDR3 is CSASRSVYEQYF.

The chain recombines TRBV7-2 with TRBJ1-2; the TCRdb call, TRBD1, lacks DNA for checking. The CDR3 extends over 13 amino acids. CDR1 is SGHTA and CDR2 is FQGNSA in the germline V gene. This CDR3 reads CASSTTQGYGYTF.

The V gene is TRBV30, the J gene TRBJ1-2. The germline V gene encodes CDR1 GTSNPN and CDR2 SVGIG (reference sequence). The CDR3 runs to 13 residues. The CDR3 spells CAWGIGPGYGYTF. The full variable domain, in which reference TRBV30 and TRBJ1-2 provide the parts outside the CDR3, is SQTIHQWPATLVQPVGSPLSLECTVEGTSNPNLYWYRQAAGRGLQLLFYSVGIGQISSEVPQNLSASRPQDRQFILSSKKLLLSDSGFYLCAWGIGPGYGYTFGSGTRLTVV.

The rearrangement joins TRBV6-1 to TRBJ2-3; TCRdb returns TRBD2, unconfirmable since there is no DNA. The germline CDR1 and CDR2 sequences are MNHNS and SASEGT. The CDR3 has 16 amino acids. Here the CDR3 reads CASSKGRASSTDTQYF.